A selection of T cell receptor beta chains follows, all from one sample in a study of T-cell reconstitution after alpha-beta-depleted transplantation in children. MiXCR, run by TCRdb on the PCR reads, gives a single entry per CDR3 protein. The table lists 600,000 to 700,000 distinct CDR3 sequences, 16% of them singletons. The specimen was PBMCs from the stem cell graft donor, collected from the stem cell graft. The origin of the receptors is a human donor who donated a stem cell graft to a child with acute myeloid leukemia. CDR3s include the opening cysteine and the closing phenylalanine or tryptophan. The D gene is left open where the match is weak. A row's size may be missing; if present it is once, few, many or a size class.

clone size,J gene,V gene,D gene,CDR3 DNA,CDR3 protein
many,TRBJ2-1,TRBV12-3/TRBV12-4,.,TGTGCCAGCAGTTTCCGGGGAGGTGAGCAGTTCTTC,CASSFRGGEQFF
.,TRBJ2-5,TRBV29-1,TRBD2,TGCAGCGTTGCCGGCGGGGGACTCGATGAGACCCAGTACTTC,CSVAGGGLDETQYF
many,TRBJ2-3,TRBV20-1,TRBD2,TGCAGTGCCGGACTAGCGGGGGGCGCAGATACGCAGTATTTT,CSAGLAGGADTQYF
.,TRBJ1-4,TRBV4-3,.,TGCGCCAGCAGCTCGAGGGGTGGAGGCCCGGACCATGAAAAACTGTTTTTT,CASSSRGGGPDHEKLFF
once,TRBJ2-7,TRBV20-1,TRBD1,TGCAGTGCTAGTTCATCAGGGGGCCTTACCGACCTCTACGAGCAGTACTTC,CSASSSGGLTDLYEQYF
many,TRBJ2-7,TRBV20-1,.,TGCAGTGCCCTTGCCGAGGAGCAGTACTTC,CSALAEEQYF
few,TRBJ2-3,TRBV7-6,.,TGTGCCAGCAGCTTAGCCAAGAGCACAGATACGCAGTATTTT,CASSLAKSTDTQYF
few,TRBJ2-5,TRBV12-3/TRBV12-4,TRBD2,TGTGCCAGCAGTTATACTAGCGGGGGGACTCAAGAGACCCAGTACTTC,CASSYTSGGTQETQYF
.,TRBJ2-7,TRBV12-3/TRBV12-4,.,TGTGCCAGCAGTTTAGCGGGAGCCTACGAGCAGAACTTC,CASSLAGAYEQNF
.,TRBJ2-4,TRBV7-9,.,TGTGCCAGCAGCGTTCCGGGGGTAGGGATTCAGTACTTC,CASSVPGVGIQYF
few,TRBJ1-1,TRBV12-3/TRBV12-4,.,TGTGCCACTCAGTCACGGGGTGAAGCTTTCTTT,CATQSRGEAFF
many,TRBJ1-4,TRBV20-1,.,TGCAGTGCTAGTGACGTGACAGGTGGGAAGGGGAAACTGTTTTTT,CSASDVTGGKGKLFF
.,TRBJ2-1,TRBV12-3/TRBV12-4,.,TGTGCCAGCAGTTTAAGGTCTAGGAACCGGGGGTCCTACAATGAGCAGTTCTTC,CASSLRSRNRGSYNEQFF
few,TRBJ2-5,TRBV28,.,TGTGCCCTCCAAGAGGACGGCCAAGAGACCCAGTACTTC,CALQEDGQETQYF
.,TRBJ1-6,TRBV7-2,.,TGTGCCAGCAGCTTAGTAGGGAATTCACCCCTCCACTTT,CASSLVGNSPLHF
.,TRBJ2-5,TRBV28,.,TGTGCCAGCAGTCTAGGGGGATTTGGAGAGACCCAGTACTTC,CASSLGGFGETQYF
many,TRBJ1-1,TRBV11-2,.,TGTGCCAGCAGCTCCGAAGGCACGACGATGAACACTGAAGCTTTCTTT,CASSSEGTTMNTEAFF
.,TRBJ2-7,TRBV7-2,.,TGTGCCAGCAGCAACCAACCTTTATACGAGCAGTACTTC,CASSNQPLYEQYF